Listed below are T cell receptor beta chains from one sample, sequenced in a study of control samples from healthy donors and cancer patients. The repertoire was sequenced with immunoSEQ multiplex PCR; TCRdb's copy has only in-frame clones and lacks some. The sample has 150,000 to 200,000 clones, about 93% seen once; the top ten hold about 1.5%. The material sequenced was blood. These receptors all come from a man aged 18 to 29 in good health. Both conserved end residues are part of each CDR3. Each record gives: J gene, V gene, CDR3 protein.

J gene: TRBJ1-1
V gene: TRBV5-6
CDR3 protein: CASSPATTGNTEAFF

J gene: TRBJ2-1
V gene: TRBV29-1
CDR3 protein: CSVEASYNEQFF

J gene: TRBJ2-7
V gene: TRBV6-1
CDR3 protein: CASSEPAAATFSSYEQYF

J gene: TRBJ1-3
V gene: TRBV5-1
CDR3 protein: CASSSPGTGANTIYF

J gene: TRBJ2-3
V gene: TRBV3-1/TRBV3-2
CDR3 protein: CASSPTGDTQYF

J gene: TRBJ1-1
V gene: TRBV18
CDR3 protein: CASSPPSSGNMNTEAFF

J gene: TRBJ2-3
V gene: TRBV29-1
CDR3 protein: CSVVLSGGVNTQYF

J gene: TRBJ2-7
V gene: TRBV30
CDR3 protein: CAWSSPRTSGGREQYF

J gene: TRBJ2-7
V gene: TRBV5-1
CDR3 protein: CASSLAGSSYEQYF

J gene: TRBJ1-4
V gene: TRBV12-3/TRBV12-4
CDR3 protein: CASSVSGGKKLFF

J gene: TRBJ1-4
V gene: TRBV5-1
CDR3 protein: CASSPAGTNEKLFF

J gene: TRBJ2-2
V gene: TRBV30
CDR3 protein: CAWGWPYITGELFF

J gene: TRBJ2-1
V gene: TRBV19
CDR3 protein: CASSGASGGARNEQFF

J gene: TRBJ2-3
V gene: TRBV5-1
CDR3 protein: CASSFRGGVSTDTQYF

J gene: TRBJ1-2
V gene: TRBV5-6
CDR3 protein: CASSSGTGVSGYTF

J gene: TRBJ1-5
V gene: TRBV30
CDR3 protein: CAWSGDTYNWGNQPQHF

J gene: TRBJ1-2
V gene: TRBV27
CDR3 protein: CASSLRSGVANYGYTF

J gene: TRBJ2-5
V gene: TRBV28
CDR3 protein: CASSLPGIPRTQYF

J gene: TRBJ1-2
V gene: TRBV5-5
CDR3 protein: CASSLGRGNYGYTF

J gene: TRBJ1-5
V gene: TRBV7-2
CDR3 protein: CASSFVRGQPQHF

J gene: TRBJ1-6
V gene: TRBV5-8
CDR3 protein: CASSGTSSLHF

J gene: TRBJ2-7
V gene: TRBV5-1
CDR3 protein: CASSVLTGGYEQYF

J gene: TRBJ2-3
V gene: TRBV29-1
CDR3 protein: CSVHGQVGADTQYF

J gene: TRBJ1-1
V gene: TRBV5-1
CDR3 protein: CASRNPGFTEAFF

J gene: TRBJ2-3
V gene: TRBV2
CDR3 protein: CASSESGLARLMDTQYF

J gene: TRBJ1-1
V gene: TRBV9
CDR3 protein: CASSLWMNTEAFF

J gene: TRBJ1-3
V gene: TRBV5-4
CDR3 protein: CASSLNTGNTIYF

J gene: TRBJ1-4
V gene: TRBV19
CDR3 protein: CASKATGRNEKLFF

J gene: TRBJ1-5
V gene: TRBV30
CDR3 protein: CAWSVGQSSNQPQHF

J gene: TRBJ1-2
V gene: TRBV7-2
CDR3 protein: CASSIQPNYGYTF

J gene: TRBJ1-2
V gene: TRBV28
CDR3 protein: CASSLAGNYGYTF

J gene: TRBJ1-6
V gene: TRBV27
CDR3 protein: CASSFAGSPLHF

J gene: TRBJ1-4
V gene: TRBV9
CDR3 protein: CASSVGGATNEKLFF

J gene: TRBJ2-7
V gene: TRBV2
CDR3 protein: CASSPTSGGAYEQYF

J gene: TRBJ2-3
V gene: TRBV9
CDR3 protein: CAGSRGPRTDTQYF

J gene: TRBJ1-1
V gene: TRBV7-9
CDR3 protein: CATQGSTGGRLNTEAFF

J gene: TRBJ1-4
V gene: TRBV25-1
CDR3 protein: CASSGYTGGGEKLFF

J gene: TRBJ2-1
V gene: TRBV12-3/TRBV12-4
CDR3 protein: CASSLGETRKFF

J gene: TRBJ1-2
V gene: TRBV24-1
CDR3 protein: CATSLTPGTPGYGYTF

J gene: TRBJ1-5
V gene: TRBV7-8
CDR3 protein: CASSLGSPGQPQHF

J gene: TRBJ2-7
V gene: TRBV24-1
CDR3 protein: CATISHGQVSYEQYF

J gene: TRBJ1-2
V gene: TRBV28
CDR3 protein: CASSSDEGYTF